The rows below give T cell receptor beta chains drawn from one sample of a study of blood T cell repertoires in COVID-19. Profiled with immunoSEQ multiplex PCR; TCRdb holds only in-frame clones, not every one. The table records about 190,000 clones, around 89% of them present only once. The sequencing sample was made of peripheral blood. These receptors came from a human donor in a cohort sampled during active COVID-19. Each CDR3 is given with its conserved first and last residue. A D gene is named only where the DNA matches it firmly.

d_call | j_call | v_call | cdr3_aa
- | TRBJ1-2 | TRBV7-2 | CASSLAIRAATISNYGYTF
TRBD2 | TRBJ2-1 | TRBV4-2 | CASSHGTSGGNNEQFF
TRBD2 | TRBJ2-1 | TRBV5-4 | CASTSGGAGDNEQFF
TRBD2 | TRBJ2-7 | TRBV6-2/TRBV6-3 | CASSSTSGRQGPPYEQYF
- | TRBJ2-5 | TRBV7-2 | CASSFLTAGQETQYF
TRBD1 | TRBJ2-7 | TRBV7-8 | CASSLGTGGPYEQYF
- | TRBJ2-7 | TRBV7-2 | CASSLVAEAYEQYF
- | TRBJ2-4 | TRBV6-1 | CASSERTVKNIQYF
- | TRBJ2-1 | TRBV4-3 | CASSQDSRGNEQFF
TRBD2 | TRBJ2-3 | TRBV6-5 | CASSSLAKAEDTQYF
TRBD1 | TRBJ1-5 | TRBV2 | CATDREQGNQPQHF
- | TRBJ1-1 | TRBV3-1/TRBV3-2 | CASRRQGGFTEAFF
TRBD2 | TRBJ2-3 | TRBV5-4 | CASSLIGTSGSSDTQYF
TRBD1 | TRBJ1-6 | TRBV7-2 | CASSWGDRRNSLLHF
- | TRBJ1-5 | TRBV27 | CASRPVTDNQPQHF
TRBD1 | TRBJ2-2 | TRBV6-5 | CASSYRGQGVTGELFF
TRBD1 | TRBJ2-7 | TRBV9 | CASSVGTGPNEQYF
- | TRBJ1-1 | TRBV29-1 | CSVQTGMNTEAFF
- | TRBJ1-5 | TRBV28 | CASQTGEFGNQPQHF
- | TRBJ1-1 | TRBV5-1 | CASSPGAGNTEAFF
- | TRBJ1-2 | TRBV27 | CASSLSQGSYGYTF
- | TRBJ2-5 | TRBV12-1 | CASSLIPGLAGGGKYF
- | TRBJ2-3 | TRBV28 | CASSLDRISADTQYF
TRBD2 | TRBJ2-1 | TRBV10-3 | CAISESREGWPTHNEQFF
TRBD1 | TRBJ2-2 | TRBV6-5 | CASKTGGTDTGELFF
TRBD2 | TRBJ2-1 | TRBV10-3 | CAISVSAGGNNEQFF
- | TRBJ1-2 | TRBV30 | CAWSVRLEGIGGYTF
TRBD2 | TRBJ2-7 | TRBV7-8 | CASSSGLAGVYEQYF
- | TRBJ2-1 | TRBV7-2 | CASDNGGPGEQFF
TRBD1 | TRBJ2-7 | TRBV10-1 | CASRGQGTSYEQYF
TRBD1 | TRBJ2-2 | TRBV9 | CASSVRQGANAGELFF
TRBD2 | TRBJ2-7 | TRBV27 | CASRTSGDYEQYF
- | TRBJ1-5 | TRBV27 | CASSLWGGPNQPQHF
TRBD1 | TRBJ1-2 | TRBV5-1 | CASSPPEQGRNYGYTF
- | TRBJ2-7 | TRBV5-4 | CASSSPGGSYEQYF
- | TRBJ1-5 | TRBV5-6 | CASSLGPGDSNQPQHF
TRBD2 | TRBJ2-2 | TRBV7-9 | CASSQYTGLAGEAGELFF
TRBD1 | TRBJ1-5 | TRBV7-2 | CASSRQGVRQPQHF
TRBD2 | TRBJ2-7 | TRBV28 | CASSLGLAGGIPYEQYF
- | TRBJ1-1 | TRBV7-2 | CASSFLQQNTEAFF
TRBD1 | TRBJ2-7 | TRBV5-5 | CASSLGDRFYEQYF
- | TRBJ2-3 | TRBV2 | CASTRRRGLSTDTQYF
TRBD2 | TRBJ2-1 | TRBV5-1 | CASTSEAGGSLNEQFF
TRBD1 | TRBJ1-2 | TRBV4-3 | CASSPKGQATTIF
- | TRBJ2-1 | TRBV2 | CASRDGTPSYNEQFF
- | TRBJ1-6 | TRBV5-1 | CASSFTGDNSPLHF
- | TRBJ1-1 | TRBV7-9 | CASSLPRQGNTEAFF
- | TRBJ2-3 | TRBV3-1/TRBV3-2 | CASSMSDMQYF
TRBD1 | TRBJ2-3 | TRBV9 | CASSADRGWHTQYF
TRBD1 | TRBJ1-2 | TRBV7-2 | CASSLAAPDRVTNYGYTF
- | TRBJ2-1 | TRBV9 | CASSVVGSSYNEQFF
- | TRBJ1-1 | TRBV5-1 | CASSLAGGMNTEAFF
- | TRBJ1-2 | TRBV7-9 | CASSLGVDGYTF
- | TRBJ1-3 | TRBV15 | CATSRRSVSSGNTIYF